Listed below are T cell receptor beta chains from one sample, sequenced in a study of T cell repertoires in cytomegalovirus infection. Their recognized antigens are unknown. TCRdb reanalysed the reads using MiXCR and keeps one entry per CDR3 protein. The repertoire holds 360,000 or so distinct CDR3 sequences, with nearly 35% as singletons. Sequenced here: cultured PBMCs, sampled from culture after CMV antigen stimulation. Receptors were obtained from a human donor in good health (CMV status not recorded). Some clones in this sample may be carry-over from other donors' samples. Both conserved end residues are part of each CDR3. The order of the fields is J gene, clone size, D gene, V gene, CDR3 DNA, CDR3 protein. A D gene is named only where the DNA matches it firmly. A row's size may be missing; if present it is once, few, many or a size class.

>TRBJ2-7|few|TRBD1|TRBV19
TGTGCCAGTAGCCTCGGGACAGGGGTTTTTGAGCAGTACTTC
CASSLGTGVFEQYF
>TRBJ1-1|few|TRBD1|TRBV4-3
TGCGCCAGCAGCCAAGGACAGGGGAAGAGGAACACTGAAGCTTTCTTT
CASSQGQGKRNTEAFF
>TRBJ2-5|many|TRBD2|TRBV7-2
TGTGCCAGCAGCCTACAGACTAGCGGGGCGGGGGAGGAGACCCAGTACTTC
CASSLQTSGAGEETQYF
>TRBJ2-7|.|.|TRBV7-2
TGTGCCAGCAGCTCGGCTCCCGGCGAGCAGTACTTC
CASSSAPGEQYF
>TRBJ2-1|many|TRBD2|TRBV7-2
TGTGCCAGCAGCTTAGCTAGTAGCGGGAGAGACAATGAGCAGTTCTTC
CASSLASSGRDNEQFF
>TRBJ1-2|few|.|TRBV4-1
TGCGCCAGCAGCCGAGAAGGGATCCTAGCGAGCTATGGCTACACCTTC
CASSREGILASYGYTF
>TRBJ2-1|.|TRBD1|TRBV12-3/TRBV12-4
TGTGCCAGCAGGCGCTTTTTACAGGGGACAAATGAGCAGTTCTTC
CASRRFLQGTNEQFF
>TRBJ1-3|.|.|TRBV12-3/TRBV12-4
TGTGCCAGCAGTTTTCTCGGGGGGGGGGTTGGAAACACCATATATTTT
CASSFLGGGVGNTIYF
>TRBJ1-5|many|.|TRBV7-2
TGTGCCAGCAGCGTGGAGGCGGGTTACCAGCCCCAGCATTTT
CASSVEAGYQPQHF
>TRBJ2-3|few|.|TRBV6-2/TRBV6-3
TGTGCCACCCAAGGATCGGGCACAGATACGCAGTATTTT
CATQGSGTDTQYF
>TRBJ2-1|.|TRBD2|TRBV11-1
TGTGCCAGCAGCTTTGATGGGACTAGAGGCTACAATGAGCAGTTCTTC
CASSFDGTRGYNEQFF
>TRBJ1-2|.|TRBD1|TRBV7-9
TGTGCCAGCAGCCCCAGGACAGGGCGTGACTATGGCTACACCTTC
CASSPRTGRDYGYTF
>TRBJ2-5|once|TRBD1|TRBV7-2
TGTGCCAGCAGCCCAAAGACAGGGTGGGAGACCCAGTACTTC
CASSPKTGWETQYF
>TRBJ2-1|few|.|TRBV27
TGTGCCAGCATTCGAGGGGAAAAGCAGTTCTTC
CASIRGEKQFF
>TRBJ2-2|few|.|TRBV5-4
TGTGCCAGCAGTTCAACGCAGGGATCCACCGGGGAGCTGTTTTTT
CASSSTQGSTGELFF
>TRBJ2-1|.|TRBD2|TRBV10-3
TGTGCCATCAGTGAGAGTACTAGCGGGATGTACAATGAGCAGTTCTTC
CAISESTSGMYNEQFF
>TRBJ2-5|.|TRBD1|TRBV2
TGTGCCAGCAGTGAAGAGAGGACAGGGTTAGAGACCCAGTACTTC
CASSEERTGLETQYF
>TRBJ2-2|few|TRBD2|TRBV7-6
TGTGCCGTATCGTGGCTAGCGGGAGAAACCGGGGAGCTGTTTTTT
CAVSWLAGETGELFF
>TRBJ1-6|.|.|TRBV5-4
TGTGCCAGCAGCTACGACACGGGAGAAAATTCACCCCTCCACTTT
CASSYDTGENSPLHF
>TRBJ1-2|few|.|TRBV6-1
TGTGCCAGCAGTGAATCCAGCTATGGCTACACCTTC
CASSESSYGYTF
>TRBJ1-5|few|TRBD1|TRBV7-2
TGTGCCAGCAGCCCAGGGGGGCCTTATAGCAATCAGCCCCAGCATTTT
CASSPGGPYSNQPQHF
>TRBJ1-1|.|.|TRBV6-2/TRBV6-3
TGTGCCATCAGATATCCAAATGCAGGGGTAAACACTGAAGCTTTCTTT
CAIRYPNAGVNTEAFF
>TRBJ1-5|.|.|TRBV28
TGTGCCAGCAGCCGAGGGGGGCCCAATCAGCCCCAGCATTTT
CASSRGGPNQPQHF
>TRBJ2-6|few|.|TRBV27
TGTGCCAGCAGTTTCACTGGGGCCAACGTCCTGACTTTC
CASSFTGANVLTF
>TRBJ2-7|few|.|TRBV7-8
TGTGCCAGCAAGAGGGACTCCTACGAGCAGTACTTC
CASKRDSYEQYF
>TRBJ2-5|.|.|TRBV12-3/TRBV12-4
TGTGCCAGCAGTTTAACACAGTACCAAGAGACCCAGTACTTC
CASSLTQYQETQYF
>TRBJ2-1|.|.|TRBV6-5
TGTGCCAGCAGCTCGGGACTCCGTTATAATGAGCAGTTCTTC
CASSSGLRYNEQFF
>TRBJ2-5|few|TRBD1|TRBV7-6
TGTGCCAGCAGACAACAGGGGGCGTGGGAGACCCAGTACTTC
CASRQQGAWETQYF